This passage covers 2 T cell receptor beta chains from one sample sequenced in a study of CD8+ T cells in alopecia areata (dated by TCRdb to about 2018). The receptor library was made with the immunoSEQ multiplex PCR assay. RNA was extracted from all samples and reverse transcribed into cDNA, which served as template for TCR sequencing. TCRdb provides this immuneACCESS table in a form limited to in-frame rearrangements. Some clones are lacking; in checked studies, under half of them reflect an unresolved V gene, and why the rest are absent is not known. The sample table lists about 210,000 clones, 64% of them with a count of one. The ten largest clones capture 4.2% of the sample. Per the publication, the time point label means: four to five weeks on oral tofacitinib. According to the study, the label for this sample's treatment or condition signals: oral pan-JAK inhibitor, 5-10 mg twice daily. This specimen was CD4+ T cells sorted from blood, taken at week 4, from a patient treated with tofacitinib. The receptors stem from a human donor with alopecia areata.

This chain connects TRBV30 to TRBJ2-5; D is possibly TRBD2 (6 bases). Germline CDR1 reads GTSNPN; CDR2 reads SVGIG (reference sequence). The V end lost 5 bases, the J end lost 3 bases, and 16 bases lay between the germline ends. This CDR3 contains 14 residues. The CDR3 DNA reads TGTGCCTGGTGTGACGGGGGAAAAAAAGAGACCCAGTACTTC. As protein: CAWCDGGKKETQYF.

This clone was picked up a small number of times. The chain combines TRBV23-1 with TRBJ2-3; D gene uncertain. TRBV23-1 is placed among ORFs of uncertain function. Between the trimmed V and J ends, which lost 4 bases and 8 bases, there was a span of 10 bases. The CDR3 length is 12 residues. The chain's CDR3 is CASSRPMCTQYF. DNA for the CDR3: TGCGCCAGCAGTCGTCCCATGTGTACGCAGTATTTT.